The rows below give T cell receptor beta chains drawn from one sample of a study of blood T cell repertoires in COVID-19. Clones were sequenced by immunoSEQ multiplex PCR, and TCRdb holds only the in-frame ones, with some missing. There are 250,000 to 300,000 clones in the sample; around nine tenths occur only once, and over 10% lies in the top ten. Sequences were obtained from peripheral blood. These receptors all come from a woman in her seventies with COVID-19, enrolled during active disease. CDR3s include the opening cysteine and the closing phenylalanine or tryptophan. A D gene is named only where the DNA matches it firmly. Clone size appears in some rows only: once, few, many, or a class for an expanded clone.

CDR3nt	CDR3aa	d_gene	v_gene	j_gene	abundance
TGTGCCAGCAGCTTGGAGGGGGAGCTGTTTTTT	CASSLEGELFF	-	TRBV7-6	TRBJ2-2	-
TGCGCCAGCAGTGAGGGACAGGGAACGGAAGCTTTCTTT	CASSEGQGTEAFF	TRBD1	TRBV10-1	TRBJ1-1	once
TGTGCCAGCAGCCAAGAGTTTGTAGAGGGCACAGATACGCAGTATTTT	CASSQEFVEGTDTQYF	-	TRBV3-1/TRBV3-2	TRBJ2-3	-
TGTGCCAGCAAGGCGGGGCCCGCCTACGAGCAGTACTTC	CASKAGPAYEQYF	-	TRBV7-9	TRBJ2-7	-
TGTGCCTGGGCGCGACAGGCTTCTGAAAAACTGTTTTTT	CAWARQASEKLFF	-	TRBV30	TRBJ1-4	-
TGTGCCAGTAGAGCCGGGTTTTTAGGGGCGCTTGGAACGAATACGCAGTATTTT	CASRAGFLGALGTNTQYF	-	TRBV19	TRBJ2-3	once
TGCGCCAGCAGCCAAGATGACGGGATGGGGTATTCACCCCTCCACTTT	CASSQDDGMGYSPLHF	-	TRBV4-1	TRBJ1-6	-
TGTGCCAGCAGTTTGGCGAGCGTCGAGCAGTACTTC	CASSLASVEQYF	-	TRBV12-3/TRBV12-4	TRBJ2-7	-
TGTGCCAGCAGTCCAATATCCCCGACAGGAATGAACACTGAAGCTTTCTTT	CASSPISPTGMNTEAFF	-	TRBV27	TRBJ1-1	-
TGTGCCAGCAGCTTATCTCTGGCAGGTTCGGATACGCAGTATTTT	CASSLSLAGSDTQYF	-	TRBV7-6	TRBJ2-3	-
TGTGCCAGCAGCGCGACAGGGGGGAATGGCTACACCTTC	CASSATGGNGYTF	TRBD1	TRBV7-9	TRBJ1-2	-
TGTGCCAGCAGTTCCTGGCTTTCTGGAAACACCATATATTTT	CASSSWLSGNTIYF	-	TRBV6-5	TRBJ1-3	-
TGCAGCGTTGACAGGGCATACTATGGCTACACCTTC	CSVDRAYYGYTF	-	TRBV29-1	TRBJ1-2	-
TGTGCCAGCAGGGGGACAGGGTTATCAGCTTTCTTT	CASRGTGLSAFF	TRBD1	TRBV27	TRBJ1-1	-
TGTGCCAGCAGCTCAGGGGGCTTAAGGGATACGCAGTATTTT	CASSSGGLRDTQYF	TRBD1	TRBV11-3	TRBJ2-3	-
TGCGCCAGCAGCCTACCCGGTCTAGCGGGGGGTAATGAGCAGTTCTTC	CASSLPGLAGGNEQFF	TRBD2	TRBV5-1	TRBJ2-1	-
TGCGCCAGCAGCCAAGATCGACTCTACGGGGGGAATTCACCCCTCCACTTT	CASSQDRLYGGNSPLHF	-	TRBV4-1	TRBJ1-6	-
TGTGCCAGCAGCCTAGCCGGAGTAGCGGGGGAAGGGGAGCAGTACTTC	CASSLAGVAGEGEQYF	TRBD2	TRBV11-2	TRBJ2-7	-
TGTGCCAGCAGCTCCACAAACTCTGGGGCCAACGTCCTGACTTTC	CASSSTNSGANVLTF	-	TRBV5-8	TRBJ2-6	-
TGTGCCAGCAGCCAAGATATAAACACCTATAATTCACCCCTCCACTTT	CASSQDINTYNSPLHF	-	TRBV4-2	TRBJ1-6	-
TGTGCCAGCAGCCCCCGGGCTAGCGGACCCTACAATGAGCAGTTCTTC	CASSPRASGPYNEQFF	TRBD2	TRBV7-8	TRBJ2-1	-
TGCGCCAGCAGCCAGCTAACCCCCGAGACCCAGTACTTC	CASSQLTPETQYF	-	TRBV4-1	TRBJ2-5	-
TGTGCCAGCAGCAAAGGACAGGTTGAAGCTTTCTTT	CASSKGQVEAFF	TRBD1	TRBV7-9	TRBJ1-1	-
TGCAGCGTACCGGGACAGGGTAGCGAGCAGTACTTC	CSVPGQGSEQYF	TRBD1	TRBV29-1	TRBJ2-7	-
TGTGCCAGCTCACCTGGCAGGATGAGGGCCCCCACCGGGGAGCTGTTTTTT	CASSPGRMRAPTGELFF	-	TRBV18	TRBJ2-2	-
TGTGCCAGCAGTTTAAACCCGAGGGCTGGAAACACCATATATTTT	CASSLNPRAGNTIYF	-	TRBV28	TRBJ1-3	once
TGTGCCGGAGGCCCGCGTAGGACTTTGGGAGAGACCCAGTACTTC	CAGGPRRTLGETQYF	-	TRBV5-8	TRBJ2-5	-
TGTGCCAGCAGCCTTCGGGACAGGGGGTTTATTACCGGGGAGCTGTTTTTT	CASSLRDRGFITGELFF	TRBD1	TRBV27	TRBJ2-2	-
TGTGCCAGCAGCCGTAGCGGGGGGGACCACGAGCAGTACTTC	CASSRSGGDHEQYF	TRBD2	TRBV3-1/TRBV3-2	TRBJ2-7	-
TGTGCCAGCAGTCCCCTAGGGGCTAATGAAAAACTGTTTTTT	CASSPLGANEKLFF	-	TRBV2	TRBJ1-4	few